This entry is about one T cell receptor (beta chain). Its antigen remains unidentified. No base quality values were provided; no much bigger clone lies one nucleotide off. TCRbeta CDR3 regions were amplified from genomic DNA using the immunoSEQ Assay, a bias-controlled multiplex PCR. For the original study's pipeline: Within the assay, amplification of reference gene primers was used to estimate how many nucleated cells each sample contained. To quantify the absolute abundance of each unique TCRbeta CDR3 rearrangement, sequence reads were collapsed and filtered. For each sample, productive Simpson clonality was calculated as the square root of Simpson's diversity index across productive rearrangements. Drawn from immuneACCESS, this table holds only the in-frame rearrangements with V and J called that TCRdb kept. Clones are partly lost; checked studies trace under half to an unresolved V gene and leave the rest unexplained. V, J and clone size are taken as reported in that table, and D and trimming were inferred from the DNA itself. A total of fewer than 140,000 clones appear in this sample, roughly two thirds of them only once. Of the sample, more than 0.8% is held by the ten largest clones.

The CDR3 contains 16 residues, cysteine and valine counted. Here the CDR3 DNA is all that survives: 48 bases in frame from base 1. This record comes from a study of blood T cell repertoires in COVID-19 (dated by TCRdb to the early 2020s). As for the study more broadly: Samples covering the acute and convalescent phases of COVID-19 were provided by collaborators in the United States, Italy and Spain. The prospective study material was composed of cDNA or gDNA derived from T cells, B-cell-depleted T cells, or PBMCs. The dataset comprised deeply sampled blood TCRbeta repertoires from subjects exposed to, actively infected with, or recovered from COVID-19. The repertoires were released in a freely available public database meant as a resource for research on the immune response to SARS-CoV-2. Samples came from the ongoing ImmuneRACE study (first 160 participants) plus 1,254 subjects from 6 global collaborators. Sample metadata almost always included a de-identified subject ID, COVID-19 status, age in years and sex. Where available, HLA class I and class II types were taken from metadata supplied by the sample provider and were not determined by assay-based typing. Broad study findings and their caveats: How much clinical and demographic metadata was included differed by source and by participant, and the metadata was provided uncurated.

Collaborating institutions collected whole blood in K2EDTA tubes following their own protocols. For TCRbeta analysis, collaborator samples were shipped as frozen whole blood, as isolated PBMCs, or as DNA extracted from either sample type. This clonotype was sampled from a human donor with acute or convalescent COVID-19. The donor label of this sample is uncertain. In this chain, TRBV1 is recombined with TRBJ2-7; TRBD1 is the table's D call, not checked against the DNA. TRBV1 is noted as a pseudogene. Material for sequencing was peripheral blood. Read as DNA, the sequence is TGCACCAGCAGCCAGGTAACAGGGGCCAGCTCCTACGAGCAGTACGTC. It specifies CTSSQVTGASSYEQYV.